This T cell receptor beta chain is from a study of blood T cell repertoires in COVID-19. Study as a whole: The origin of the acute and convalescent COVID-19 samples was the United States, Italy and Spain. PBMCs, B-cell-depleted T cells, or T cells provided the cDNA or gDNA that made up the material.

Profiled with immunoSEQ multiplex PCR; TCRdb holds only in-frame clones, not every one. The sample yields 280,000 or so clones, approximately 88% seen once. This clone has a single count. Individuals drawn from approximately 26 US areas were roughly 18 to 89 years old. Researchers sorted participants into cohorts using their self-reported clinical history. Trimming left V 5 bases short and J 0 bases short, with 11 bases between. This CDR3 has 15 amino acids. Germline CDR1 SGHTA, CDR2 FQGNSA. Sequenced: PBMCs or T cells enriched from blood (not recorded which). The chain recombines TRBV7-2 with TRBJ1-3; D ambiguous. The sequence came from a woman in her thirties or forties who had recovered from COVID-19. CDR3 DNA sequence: TGTGCCAGCAGCCCCACAAAAAACTCTGGAAACACCATATATTTT. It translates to CASSPTKNSGNTIYF.